This TCR beta chain originates from a study of vaccination and CD4 T cells after COVID-19. Study-wide background: Collection of post-COVID samples occurred a median about 100 days after diagnosis, spanning a range of 35 to 161. Cultures that served as controls received a CEFX pool, an HIV-1 Nef pool, or no peptide.

Germline CDR1 reads DFQATT; CDR2 reads SNEGSKA (reference sequence). The CDR3 extends over 15 amino acids. With V trimmed by 6 bases and J by 2 bases, 7 bases remained unmatched. Study-wide findings and caveats: Researchers report that 304 of 307 vaccine-specific clones in convalescent patients proved spike mono-reactive.

Sequenced with the Oncomine TCR Beta short-read assay was DNA taken from cultured CD4+ T cells. MiXCR, applied by TCRdb to the PCR reads, yields one record per CDR3 protein. The sample records 7,500 or so distinct CDR3 sequences, roughly 50% being singletons. As to treatment: approximately 9-day PBMC culture with coronavirus spike peptide pools or control peptides (ViraFEST assay). An unexposed donor provided the CD4+ T cells, which were collected before the COVID-19 pandemic (2011-2018). A note on this clonotype: Its antigen is still unknown.

This TCR was recovered from a human donor in good health. The sequenced material came from CD4+ T cells from blood, cultured in vitro. V usage is TRBV20-1 and J usage is TRBJ2-1; 10 bases fit TRBD1. The CDR3 protein is CSAQRTGGAYNEQFF. CDR3 sequence (DNA): TGCAGTGCGCAAAGGACAGGGGGTGCCTACAATGAGCAGTTCTTC.